This is a list of T cell receptor beta chains from one sample in a study of T cell repertoires in cytomegalovirus infection. These TCRs' antigens remain unknown. MiXCR, applied by TCRdb to the reads, yields one record per CDR3 protein. The data contain 550,000 to 850,000 distinct CDR3 sequences, about 30% of them singletons. Sequencing was performed on cultured PBMCs, taken from culture after CMV antigen stimulation. These receptors were taken from a human donor in good health (CMV status not recorded). Some clones in this sample may be carry-over from other donors' samples. Both conserved end residues are part of each CDR3. A D gene is named only where the DNA matches it firmly. Expanded clones get a size class; other rows say once, few or many, or leave the size out.

V gene,J gene,clone size,D gene,CDR3 DNA,CDR3 protein
TRBV6-1,TRBJ2-1,NA,NA,TGTGCCAGGGCTAGCTGGGATGAGCAGTTCTTC,CARASWDEQFF
TRBV7-2,TRBJ2-1,many,TRBD2,TGTGCCAGCAGTCACTTAGCTAGCGGGAGGGGGGCCGGCTACAATGAGCAGTTCTTC,CASSHLASGRGAGYNEQFF
TRBV7-9,TRBJ1-4,NA,NA,TGTGCCAGCAGCCCCCTTACAGGACCCGACGGTGAAAAACTGTTTTTT,CASSPLTGPDGEKLFF
TRBV27,TRBJ2-7,few,TRBD2,TGTGCCAGCAGTCCCCGGGGGGGCGGGGGCCCCCTGCTCGAGCAGTACTTC,CASSPRGGGGPLLEQYF
TRBV6-5,TRBJ2-1,NA,TRBD2,TGTGCCAGCAGTTACTTCTTAGCGGGAGGTGAGCAGTTCTTC,CASSYFLAGGEQFF
TRBV6-1,TRBJ2-7,few,NA,TGTGCCAGCAGTGAAGCGCTTGGAGGGATTTACGAGCAGTACTTC,CASSEALGGIYEQYF
TRBV19,TRBJ2-1,NA,NA,TGTGCCAGTAGTATGGTCCGCACCCCGCAGTTCTTC,CASSMVRTPQFF
TRBV28,TRBJ1-5,NA,NA,TGTGCCAGCAGTTCCCTAGACACGGCGGACGAGCCCCAGCATTTT,CASSSLDTADEPQHF
TRBV2,TRBJ2-1,NA,TRBD1,TGTGCCAGCAGTGCGCAGGGGGCTCGTGAGCAGTTCTTC,CASSAQGAREQFF
TRBV20-1,TRBJ1-1,NA,TRBD1,TGCAGTGCTAGAGATACAGGGGTAGGTGGAGCTTTCTTT,CSARDTGVGGAFF
TRBV12-3/TRBV12-4,TRBJ1-1,once,NA,TGTGCCAGCAGTTCGAAGGGAGGGGCTGAAGCTTTCTTT,CASSSKGGAEAFF
TRBV6-1,TRBJ1-1,few,NA,TGTGCCAGCAGTGAAGCGGGTGGCTACACTGAAGCTTTCTTT,CASSEAGGYTEAFF
TRBV7-6,TRBJ2-5,NA,TRBD2,TGTGCCAGCAGCTCGATGGCGGGGGGCCAAGAGACCCAGTACTTC,CASSSMAGGQETQYF
TRBV7-2,TRBJ2-4,many,NA,TGTGCCAGCAGCTTAAATAAATTAATTCAGTACTTC,CASSLNKLIQYF
TRBV14,TRBJ2-7,NA,TRBD2,TGTGCCAGCAGCCGCCCTGGACTAGCGGGGCGATCCTACGAGCAGTACTTC,CASSRPGLAGRSYEQYF
TRBV7-6,TRBJ2-1,NA,NA,TGTGCCAGCAGCTTAGGTGGGAGCTTATGGAGTGAGCAGTTCTTC,CASSLGGSLWSEQFF
TRBV6-2/TRBV6-3,TRBJ2-1,NA,TRBD2,TGTGCCAGCAGAGACCCTAGCGGTTACAATGAGCAGTTCTTC,CASRDPSGYNEQFF
TRBV18,TRBJ1-4,NA,NA,TGTGCCAGCTGTCCGGACCTTGCAACTAATGAAAAACTGTTTTTT,CASCPDLATNEKLFF
TRBV6-6,TRBJ1-1,NA,NA,TGTGCCAGCAGTTACTCGTCGGTGAACACTGAAGCTTTCTTT,CASSYSSVNTEAFF
TRBV20-1,TRBJ2-3,NA,TRBD2,TGCAGTGCTATCTTAGTGGAACTAGCGGGAGTTACAGATACGCAGTATTTT,CSAILVELAGVTDTQYF
TRBV11-2,TRBJ2-5,NA,NA,TGTGCCAGCAGCTTACGGCAGTCCACGGAGACCCAGTACTTC,CASSLRQSTETQYF
TRBV5-1,TRBJ1-1,NA,NA,TGCGCCAGCAGCTTGGCAGGCTCGATGAACACTGAAGCTTTCTTT,CASSLAGSMNTEAFF
TRBV7-9,TRBJ2-1,NA,TRBD2,TGTGCCAGCAGCTTAAATCTAGGGACGATAGCGGGATACGTGTCCTACAATGAGCAGTTCTTC,CASSLNLGTIAGYVSYNEQFF
TRBV6-1,TRBJ2-5,NA,NA,TGTGCCAGCAGTTACGGGCGGGACGCGACCCAGTACTTC,CASSYGRDATQYF
TRBV28,TRBJ2-5,many,NA,TGTGCCAGCAGTACAGTTGAGAACCAAGAGACCCAGTACTTC,CASSTVENQETQYF
TRBV7-9,TRBJ2-1,NA,NA,TGTGCCAGCAGCCCCTCTAAAGCCCGCGTGTCGGGAAATGAGCAGTTCTTC,CASSPSKARVSGNEQFF
TRBV5-5,TRBJ2-7,NA,NA,TGTGCCAGCACCCGGTTTTGGCCGGGGAGCTCCTACGAGCAGTACTTC,CASTRFWPGSSYEQYF
TRBV12-3/TRBV12-4,TRBJ1-5,NA,TRBD1,TGTGCCAGCAGTCCTGGGACAGGGGGCCTTCGGAATCAGCCCCAGCATTTT,CASSPGTGGLRNQPQHF
TRBV12-3/TRBV12-4,TRBJ1-4,NA,TRBD1,TGTGCCAGCACCCGACAGGGGCGGGGGGAAAAACTGTTTTTT,CASTRQGRGEKLFF
TRBV11-2,TRBJ2-7,NA,NA,TGTGCCAGCAGCGACCCCCTAGGTATGGACAGATTCTACGAGCAGTACTTC,CASSDPLGMDRFYEQYF
TRBV12-3/TRBV12-4,TRBJ2-1,NA,TRBD2,TGTGCCAGCAGTTTTCGGACTAGCGGGAGGAATGAGCAGTTCTTC,CASSFRTSGRNEQFF
TRBV7-6,TRBJ2-1,few,NA,TGTGCCAGCAGCCGCGGTGGTACCTACAATGAGCAGTTCTTC,CASSRGGTYNEQFF
TRBV27,TRBJ1-5,NA,TRBD1,TGTGCCAGCAGGGCACAGGGGAGTCAGCCCCAGCATTTT,CASRAQGSQPQHF
TRBV12-3/TRBV12-4,TRBJ1-1,few,NA,TGTGCCAGCAGTTTAGGGGTCAGTTCGAAGGCTTTCTTT,CASSLGVSSKAFF
TRBV7-9,TRBJ1-2,few,NA,TGTGCCAGCTCGAGGATAGGGCTCCCGCGGTCCTATGGCTACACCTTC,CASSRIGLPRSYGYTF
TRBV6-6,TRBJ1-5,NA,NA,TGTGCCAGCAGTGAGGGCAACAGGGCCCAGCATTTT,CASSEGNRAQHF
TRBV7-2,TRBJ2-4,many,TRBD2,TGTGCCAGCAGCAAAAGAGTAGCGGGGGTAGCCAAAAACATTCAGTACTTC,CASSKRVAGVAKNIQYF
TRBV9,TRBJ2-1,NA,TRBD2,TGTGCCAGCAGCGTAGCGGGACTAGCGGGAGGGCCCTACAATGAGCAGTTCTTC,CASSVAGLAGGPYNEQFF
TRBV23-1,TRBJ2-3,NA,NA,TGCGCCAGCAGTCAATCCGGACTTGAGCCTAGCACAGATACGCAGTATTTT,CASSQSGLEPSTDTQYF
TRBV7-2,TRBJ2-5,NA,NA,TGTGCCAGCAGCTTAAAATATCGGGAGACCCAGTACTTC,CASSLKYRETQYF
TRBV4-1,TRBJ2-1,few,NA,TGCGCCAGCAGCCAAGAGGGGAATGAGCAGTTCTTC,CASSQEGNEQFF
TRBV7-2,TRBJ2-1,few,NA,TGTGCCAGCCGGCCGACCGCGGGTGGGAATGAGCAGTTCTTC,CASRPTAGGNEQFF
TRBV7-2,TRBJ2-2,few,TRBD2,TGTGCCAGCAGCTCAGGACTAGTGGGGGGGGAGCTGTTTTTT,CASSSGLVGGELFF
TRBV7-2,TRBJ2-3,many,NA,TGTGCCAGCAGCTTATGGAGGGCTACAGATACGCAGTATTTT,CASSLWRATDTQYF
TRBV20-1,TRBJ2-1,NA,NA,TGCAGTGCCAGTCAAGGTTCCTACAATGAGCAGTTCTTC,CSASQGSYNEQFF
TRBV12-3/TRBV12-4,TRBJ1-1,few,NA,TGTGCCAGCAGTTTTCAATCGTGGGTAGGTAACACTGAAGCTTTCTTT,CASSFQSWVGNTEAFF
TRBV12-3/TRBV12-4,TRBJ1-3,NA,NA,TGTGCCAGCAGTTCCGACCCAGCGGGGAGAGATTTT,CASSSDPAGRDF
TRBV6-2/TRBV6-3,TRBJ2-5,few,TRBD1,TGTGCCACCGAGAGGCAGGGGGCGGCTGAGACCCAGTACTTC,CATERQGAAETQYF
TRBV20-1,TRBJ2-1,NA,TRBD2,TGCAGTGCTAGGATTCCGGGACTAGCGGGAGGGCCAGGTTGGAATGAGCAGTTCTTC,CSARIPGLAGGPGWNEQFF
TRBV7-9,TRBJ1-3,few,TRBD1,TGTGCCAGCTCCCCACAAAGGGTTCGGGACAGCTCTGGAAACACCATATATTTT,CASSPQRVRDSSGNTIYF
TRBV2,TRBJ2-2,NA,TRBD2,TGTGCCAGCACCCTAGCGGGAGTGAACACCGGGGAGCTGTTTTTT,CASTLAGVNTGELFF
TRBV7-2,TRBJ2-5,many,TRBD2,TGTGCCAGCAGCGGTAGCGGGGGGGCCGGGGAGACCCAGTACTTC,CASSGSGGAGETQYF
TRBV7-2,TRBJ2-3,few,NA,TGTGCCAGCAGCTTAGCGGTGTGGTCGGGAGATACGCAGTATTTT,CASSLAVWSGDTQYF
TRBV20-1,TRBJ1-6,NA,NA,TGCAGTGCGCGGGGATCACTCAATTCACCCCTCCACTTT,CSARGSLNSPLHF
TRBV7-6,TRBJ2-3,NA,TRBD1,TGTGCCAGCAGCCCGTCCGGGACAGGGATGAAAGATACGCAGTATTTT,CASSPSGTGMKDTQYF
TRBV20-1,TRBJ1-6,NA,TRBD1,TGCAGTGCCCAGGTCGGGACAGACGGATCACCCCTCCACTTT,CSAQVGTDGSPLHF
TRBV4-2,TRBJ2-3,NA,TRBD1,TGTGCCAGCAGCCTTGCCGCAGGGGGACAAAGCACAGATACGCAGTATTTT,CASSLAAGGQSTDTQYF
TRBV7-2,TRBJ1-3,many,NA,TGTGCCAGCAGCTTCGAATTCTCTGGAAACACCATATATTTT,CASSFEFSGNTIYF